The 18 T cell receptor beta chains below were found in one sample sequenced in a study of long-term antiretroviral therapy in people with HIV. This was the immunoSEQ v3.0 assay at survey level. Some clones are missing from TCRdb's copy, which holds only in-frame ones; the method was immunoSEQ multiplex PCR. The repertoire holds 20,000 to 25,000 clones, with around 87% as singletons. Sequenced here: unsorted PBMCs, sampled 2.6 years after starting antiretroviral therapy. These receptors all stem from a woman aged 45-59 years with HIV.

The chain joins TRBV7-2 to TRBJ2-5; 8 positions agree with TRBD1. The V segment lost 4 bases and the J segment 7 bases; nucleotides outside the gene matches: 14. Germline-derived CDR1 and CDR2 are SGHTA and FQGNSA. CDR3 size: 16 residues. The CDR3 sequence is CASSSPSGQALRTQYF. In DNA form, the CDR3 reads TGTGCCAGCAGCTCGCCCTCGGGACAGGCCCTACGGACCCAGTACTTC.

CDR3 amino acids: CASSPDSNQPQHF. For the CDR3, the DNA is TGTGCCAGCTCACCGGATAGCAATCAGCCCCAGCATTTT. The chain uses TRBV18 and TRBJ1-5; D remains ambiguous. The CDR3 loop spans 13 amino acids. Per germline, CDR1 KGHSH and CDR2 LQKENI. The ends were cut back, 3 bases at V and 0 bases at J, with 3 bases in the middle.

The chain is built from TRBV5-5 and TRBJ2-1, with 15 bases fitting TRBD2. The CDR3 is made up of 20 amino acids. Germline CDR1 SGHKS, CDR2 YYEKEE (reference sequence). The trim removed 4 bases at V and 3 bases at J, leaving 14 bases unmatched. The CDR3 here is CASSLEPGLAGGTFYNEQFF. CDR3 DNA: TGTGCCAGCAGCCTGGAACCGGGACTAGCGGGAGGAACATTCTACAATGAGCAGTTCTTC.

This chain uses TRBV6-5 with TRBJ2-7; D is unclear. This CDR3 is built from 15 residues. In germline, CDR1 is MNHEY, CDR2 SVGAGI. V was shortened by 0 bases and J by 4 bases, with 13 bases between the two germline ends. The CDR3 sequence is CASSYSISAAYEQYF. In DNA form, the CDR3 reads TGTGCCAGCAGTTACTCGATTTCCGCGGCTTACGAGCAGTACTTC.

In this sample, this clone turned up a few times. V and J are TRBV15 and TRBJ2-3; 8 bases are a match to TRBD2. The CDR3 is 14 residues long. CDR1 is LNHNV and CDR2 is YYDKDF in the germline V gene (reference sequence). Trimming at V came to 5 bases and at J to 0 bases, leaving 1 base not matched to a gene. Here the CDR3 DNA reads TGTGCCACCAGCCCTAGCGGGAGCACAGATACGCAGTATTTT. As protein: CATSPSGSTDTQYF.

The rearrangement joins TRBV19 to TRBJ1-5; the D is unclear. V was cut by 8 bases and J by 7 bases, with 15 bases left in between. The CDR3 has 13 amino acids. The V gene's germline CDR1 is LNHDA and CDR2 SQIVND (reference sequence). The CDR3 region has the DNA TGTGCCAGTGCCGCCCCAAAGTACCAGCCCCAGCATTTT. Encoded protein: CASAAPKYQPQHF.

This clone was recorded once. CDR3: CASSPTSGYEQYF. DNA of the CDR3: TGTGCCAGCAGCCCCACTAGCGGCTACGAGCAGTACTTC. V gene TRBV7-7 combines with J gene TRBJ2-7, with TRBD2 identical over 8 bases. From germline, CDR1 is SSHAT and CDR2 FNYEAQ (reference sequence). The CDR3 has 13 residues. J gave up 3 bases and V 5 bases, and 3 bases lay outside the gene matches.

This clone appeared once. The rearrangement uses TRBV5-1 and TRBJ2-6, with D uncertain. Germline V gene data show CDR1 as SGHRS and CDR2 as YFSETQ. The V end lost 0 bases, the J end lost 2 bases, and 18 bases lay between the germline ends. The CDR3 runs 19 residues. Written as DNA, the CDR3 is TGCGCCAGCAGCTTGGAAATTGGGGTTACGGTTCCTGGGGCCAACGTCCTGACTTTC. Translation gives CASSLEIGVTVPGANVLTF.

The rearrangement joins TRBV7-9 to TRBJ1-3; 7 positions match TRBD1. CDR1 SEHNR and CDR2 FQNEAQ come from the germline V gene (reference sequence). The CDR3 has 13 amino acids. The ends lost 4 bases at V and 11 bases at J; junction bases unmatched: 8. This chain's CDR3 is CASSSGTAAPIYF. The CDR3 region has the DNA TGTGCCAGCAGCTCCGGGACAGCGGCCCCCATATATTTT.

This chain uses TRBV4-3 with TRBJ1-5; D gene uncertain. Germline CDR1 LGHNA, CDR2 YSLEER. The CDR3 is made up of 13 amino acids. Between the trimmed V and J ends, which lost 0 bases and 7 bases, there was a span of 7 bases. The CDR3 protein is CASSQDLRQPQHF. DNA for the CDR3: TGCGCCAGCAGCCAAGATTTGAGGCAGCCCCAGCATTTT.

The count of this clone is one. This chain uses TRBV7-8 with TRBJ2-7, with 10 nucleotides matching TRBD1. Losses at the gene ends were 5 bases for V and 2 bases for J; bases not matched to a gene: 3. The CDR3 extends over 14 amino acids. Germline V gene data show CDR1 as SGHVS and CDR2 as FQNEAQ. The CDR3 region has the DNA TGTGCCAGCAGCCTCGGACAGGGGGCCTACGAGCAGTACTTC. Amino acid sequence: CASSLGQGAYEQYF.

This clone was seen a single time. This sequence joins TRBV27 and TRBJ2-7, with TRBD2 matching 12 bases. Germline trimming cut 2 bases from V and 4 bases from J; bases unmatched to any gene: 3. CDR1 is MNHEY, CDR2 SMNVEV, per germline (reference sequence). CDR3 length: 15 residues. The CDR3 sequence: CASSLRLAGDYEQYF. The CDR3 nucleotides are TGTGCCAGCAGTTTACGACTAGCGGGGGATTACGAGCAGTACTTC.

The chain couples TRBV27 to TRBJ2-7, with 8 nucleotides matching TRBD2. CDR1 is MNHEY, CDR2 SMNVEV, per germline (reference sequence). V lost 4 bases to trimming and J lost 2 bases; unmatched junction nucleotides: 4. The CDR3 runs 14 residues. CDR3 nucleotide sequence: TGTGCCAGCAGTTCCCCGGGACTAGCCTACGAGCAGTACTTC. As protein: CASSSPGLAYEQYF.

This chain connects TRBV14 to TRBJ2-3, with no clear D. V lost 1 base and J lost 2, with 7 bases in between. The CDR3 contains 14 residues. Germline V gene sequence: CDR1 SGHDN, CDR2 FVKESK. CDR3 sequence: CASSQVRITDTQYF. The DNA of the CDR3 is TGTGCCAGCAGCCAAGTCCGGATCACAGATACGCAGTATTTT.

V gene TRBV4-3 combines with J gene TRBJ2-7, with D perhaps TRBD2 (6 bases). The V end was cut by 4 bases, the J end by 7 bases, with 14 bases between. This CDR3 region has 13 residues. The germline CDR1 and CDR2 sequences are LGHNA and YSLEER. The CDR3 DNA reads as TGCGCCAGCAGCCCGGGACTTGCCGTGGAGCAGTACTTC. Protein: CASSPGLAVEQYF.

The rearrangement joins TRBV21-1 to TRBJ1-1. TRBV21-1 is a pseudogene segment. This CDR3 comprises 15 residues. As DNA, the CDR3 is TGTGCCAGCAGCCGAGATGGGATGCTGAACACTGAAGCTTTCTTT. It yields the protein CASSRDGMLNTEAFF.

The V gene is TRBV7-9, the J gene TRBJ2-7; the match to TRBD1 covers 7 bases. Germline V gene sequence: CDR1 SEHNR, CDR2 FQNEAQ (reference sequence). The CDR3 has 15 amino acids. Germline trimming cut 0 bases from V and 2 bases from J; bases unmatched to any gene: 4. CDR3 sequence (DNA): TGTGCCAGCAGCTTAGCGCGACAGGGTACCTACGAGCAGTACTTC. Encoded protein: CASSLARQGTYEQYF.

J is TRBJ1-2 and V is TRBV27; D possibly corresponds to TRBD1 (5 bases). Germline CDR1 is MNHEY and CDR2 is SMNVEV (reference sequence). This CDR3 contains 17 residues. Trimming pared 0 bases from V and 4 bases from J, leaving 18 bases between. CDR3 in DNA: TGTGCCAGCAGTTTATCGAAATCTGGGCTCACAGGCTATGGCTACACCTTC. Residues: CASSLSKSGLTGYGYTF.